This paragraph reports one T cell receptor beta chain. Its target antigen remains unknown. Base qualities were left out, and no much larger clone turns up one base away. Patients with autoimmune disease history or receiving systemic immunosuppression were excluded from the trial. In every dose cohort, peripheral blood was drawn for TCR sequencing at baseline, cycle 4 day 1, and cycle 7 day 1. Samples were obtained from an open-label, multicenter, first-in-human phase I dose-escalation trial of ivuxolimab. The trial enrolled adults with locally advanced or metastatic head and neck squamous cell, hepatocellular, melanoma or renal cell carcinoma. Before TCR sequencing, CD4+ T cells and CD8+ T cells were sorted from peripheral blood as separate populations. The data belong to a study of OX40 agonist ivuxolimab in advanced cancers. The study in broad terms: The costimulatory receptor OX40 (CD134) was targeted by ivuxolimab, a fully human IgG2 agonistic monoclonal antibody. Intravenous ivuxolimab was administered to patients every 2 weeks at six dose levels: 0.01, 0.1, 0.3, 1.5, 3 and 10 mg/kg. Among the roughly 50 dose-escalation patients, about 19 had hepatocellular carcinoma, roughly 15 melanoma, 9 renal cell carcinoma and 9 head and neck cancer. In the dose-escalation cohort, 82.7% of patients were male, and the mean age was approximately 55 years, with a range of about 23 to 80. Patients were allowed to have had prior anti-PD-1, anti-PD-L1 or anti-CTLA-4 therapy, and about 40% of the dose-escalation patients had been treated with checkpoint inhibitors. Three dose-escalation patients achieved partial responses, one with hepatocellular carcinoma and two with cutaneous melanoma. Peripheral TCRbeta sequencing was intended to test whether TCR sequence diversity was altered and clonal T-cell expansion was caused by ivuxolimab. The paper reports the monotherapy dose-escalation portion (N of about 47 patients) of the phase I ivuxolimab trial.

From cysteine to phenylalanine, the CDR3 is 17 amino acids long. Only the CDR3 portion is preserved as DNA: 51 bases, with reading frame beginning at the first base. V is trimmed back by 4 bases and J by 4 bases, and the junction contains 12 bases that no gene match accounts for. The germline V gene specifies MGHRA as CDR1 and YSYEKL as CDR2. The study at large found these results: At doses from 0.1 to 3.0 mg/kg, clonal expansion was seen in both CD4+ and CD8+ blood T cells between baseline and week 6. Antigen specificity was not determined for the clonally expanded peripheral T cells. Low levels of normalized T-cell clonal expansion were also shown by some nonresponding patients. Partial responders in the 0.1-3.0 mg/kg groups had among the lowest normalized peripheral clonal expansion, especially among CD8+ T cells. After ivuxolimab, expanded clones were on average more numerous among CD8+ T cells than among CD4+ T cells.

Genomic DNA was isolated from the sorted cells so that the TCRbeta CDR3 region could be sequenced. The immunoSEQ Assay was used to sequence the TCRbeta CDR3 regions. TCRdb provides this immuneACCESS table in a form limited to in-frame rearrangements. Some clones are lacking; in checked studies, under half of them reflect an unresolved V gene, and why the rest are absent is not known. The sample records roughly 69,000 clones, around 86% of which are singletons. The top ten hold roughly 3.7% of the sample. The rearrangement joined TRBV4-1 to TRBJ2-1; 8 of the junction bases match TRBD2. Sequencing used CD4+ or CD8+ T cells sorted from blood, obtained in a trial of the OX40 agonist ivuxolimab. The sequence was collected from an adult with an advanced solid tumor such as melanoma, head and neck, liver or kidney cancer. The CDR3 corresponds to CASSLREEASGYNEQFF. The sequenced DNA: TGCGCCAGCAGCCTCCGAGAAGAAGCTAGCGGGTACAATGAGCAGTTCTTC.